What follows are 16 T cell receptor beta chains derived from one specimen sequenced in a study of T cell responses to AZD1222 COVID-19 vaccine. The data were produced by immunoSEQ multiplex PCR, yet TCRdb's version contains in-frame clones alone and is incomplete. This table has approximately 170,000 clones, 94% appearing once. Sequencing was performed on peripheral blood, taken 28 days after the second AZD1222 dose. Receptors were obtained from an adult who received the AZD1222 COVID-19 vaccine.

This chain links TRBV10-3 with TRBJ1-2; D unclear. CDR1 is ENHRY and CDR2 is SYGVKD in the germline V gene. This CDR3 spans 11 amino acids. Trimming removed 5 bases at V and 7 bases at J, with 8 bases between. CDR3 sequence: CAISSGGGYTF. The CDR3 bases are TGTGCCATCAGTTCGGGCGGTGGCTACACCTTC.

The chain joins TRBV25-1 to TRBJ1-2; D is uncertain. V lost 4 bases and J 5 bases, leaving 8 bases between the germline ends. Germline V gene lookup returns CDR1 MGHDK and CDR2 SYGVNS. The length of the CDR3 is 12 residues. The CDR3 loop is CASSGQFYGYTF. CDR3 sequence (DNA): TGTGCCAGCAGTGGGCAATTTTATGGCTACACCTTC.

V and J are TRBV4-1 and TRBJ2-1; D might be TRBD2 (6 bases). In germline, CDR1 is MGHRA, CDR2 YSYEKL. The length of the CDR3 is 15 residues. Trimming stripped 1 base from V and 8 bases from J, with 15 bases between. This chain's CDR3 is CASSQGGGFGDEQFF. CDR3 nucleotide sequence: TGCGCCAGCAGCCAAGGTGGGGGGTTCGGCGATGAGCAGTTCTTC.

This clone was found a few times. The V gene is TRBV2, the J gene TRBJ2-7; 9 nucleotides align to TRBD1. There are 14 residues in the CDR3. The V gene end was trimmed by 7 bases and the J gene end by 2 bases; junction bases not matched to a gene: 6. Germline V gene sequence: CDR1 SNHLY, CDR2 FYNNEI. CDR3 residues: CASNQQGATYEQYF. As DNA, the CDR3 is TGTGCCAGCAACCAACAGGGGGCGACCTACGAGCAGTACTTC.

V is TRBV3-1 (or the pseudogene TRBV3-2) and J is TRBJ2-7; the D gene could be TRBD1 or TRBD2 (5 bases each). CDR3 length: 13 amino acids. The germline CDR1 and CDR2 sequences are LGHDT and YNNKEL (reference sequence). V dropped 4 bases and J dropped 4 bases, with 11 bases sitting between them. CDR3 DNA: TGTGCCAGCAGCCCTTTGGGACCTTACGAGCAGTACTTC. Its translation is CASSPLGPYEQYF.

This clone appeared a single time. Germline is not matched at one junction end, which may reflect a read error. V gene TRBV5-6 combines with J gene TRBJ1-5, with TRBD1 matching 7 bases. CDR3 size: 15 residues. The germline gives CDR1 SGHDT, CDR2 YYEEEE. This chain's CDR3 is CTSSLRAGGNQPQHF. The DNA for the CDR3 is TGTACCAGCAGCTTGAGAGCAGGGGGGAATCAGCCCCAGCATTTT.

The V gene is TRBV3-1 (or the pseudogene TRBV3-2), the J gene TRBJ2-4; 10 bases match TRBD2. The V and J ends lost 1 base and 6 bases, in that order; junction bases with no gene match: 3. The CDR3 spans 15 residues. Per germline, CDR1 LGHDT and CDR2 YNNKEL (reference sequence). CDR3 amino acids: CASSQGRTSGNIQYF. The CDR3 nucleotides read TGTGCCAGCAGCCAAGGACGGACTAGCGGAAACATTCAGTACTTC.

This clone was seen just once. The genes are TRBV15 and TRBJ2-1, with TRBD2 as a possible D gene (7 bases). V lost 4 bases to trimming and J lost 6 bases, with 22 bases between them. The CDR3 runs 17 residues. Germline values: CDR1 LNHNV, CDR2 YYDKDF (reference sequence). CDR3 loop: CATSTPGGRERGNEQFF. CDR3 nucleotide sequence: TGTGCCACCAGCACCCCCGGGGGGCGGGAACGTGGCAATGAGCAGTTCTTC.

V and J are TRBV2 and TRBJ2-5; D assignment may be TRBD1 or TRBD2 (5 bases each). The CDR3 spans 18 residues. Trimming removed 6 bases from V and 5 bases from J, with 28 bases in between. Germline lookup yields CDR1 SNHLY and CDR2 FYNNEI. CDR3 amino acids: CASSTRTLHDFRVETQYF. The CDR3 DNA follows: TGTGCCAGCAGCACTAGGACTCTACACGATTTCAGGGTGGAGACCCAGTACTTC.

CDR3 sequence (DNA): TGTGCCAGCAGCTTGGACAGGGAAGAGACCCAGTACTTC. Encoded protein: CASSLDREETQYF. This chain joins TRBV5-4 and TRBJ2-5; D is perhaps TRBD1 (6 bases). Trimming took 0 bases from V and 3 from J, leaving 6 bases between them. CDR1 SGHNT and CDR2 YYREEE come from the germline V gene (reference sequence). The CDR3 extends over 13 amino acids.

This sequence joins TRBV15 and TRBJ2-1, with TRBD2 identical over 9 bases. CDR1 and CDR2 (germline): LNHNV, YYDKDF (reference sequence). This CDR3 is built from 15 residues. V was clipped by 7 bases and J by 10 bases; unmatched bases: 14. The CDR3 spells CATTPVGREGLEQFF. Written as DNA, the CDR3 is TGTGCCACCACCCCCGTGGGGCGGGAGGGCCTCGAGCAGTTCTTC. Looking up the rest from reference TRBV15 and TRBJ2-1 gives the full variable domain: DAMVIQNPRYQVTQFGKPVTLSCSQTLNHNVMYWYQQKSSQAPKLLFHYYDKDFNNEADTPDNFQSRRPNTSFCFLDIRSPGLGDTAMYLCATTPVGREGLEQFFGPGTRLTVL.

The V gene is TRBV24-1, the J gene TRBJ2-2; D is unresolved. Trimming stripped 0 bases from V and 3 bases from J, with 10 bases between. CDR1 KGHDR and CDR2 SFDVKD come from the germline V gene. The length of the CDR3 is 16 residues. The CDR3 protein is CATSDLFEQDTGELFF. CDR3 bases: TGTGCCACCAGTGATTTGTTCGAGCAGGACACCGGGGAGCTGTTTTTT.

The chain combines TRBV28 with TRBJ2-1, with 10 bases lining up with TRBD2. V lost 8 bases and J lost 8; bases outside the gene matches: 12. This CDR3 has 15 residues. Germline assignment: CDR1 MDHEN and CDR2 SYDVKM. The CDR3 loop reads CASSRLAGGPDEQFF. In DNA, the CDR3 is TGTGCCAGCTCGCGGTTAGCGGGAGGTCCGGATGAGCAGTTCTTC.

This rearrangement joins TRBV7-6 to TRBJ2-7; possibly TRBD2 for D (7 bases). CDR1 is SGHVS, CDR2 FNYEAQ, per germline. V dropped 1 base and J dropped 5 bases, with 12 bases sitting between them. This CDR3 is built from 14 residues. The CDR3 sequence: CASSLGGGGDEQYF. CDR3 sequence (DNA): TGTGCCAGCAGCTTAGGCGGGGGCGGCGACGAGCAGTACTTC.

V usage is TRBV28 and J usage is TRBJ1-2, with 9 bases identical to TRBD1. CDR3 length equals 17 residues. The junction had 10 bases not matched to a gene; V was cut back by 3 bases and J by 2 bases. CDR1 and CDR2 from the germline V gene are MDHEN and SYDVKM. The CDR3 DNA reads as TGTGCCAGCAGTTTCTTTACCACAGGGGGCAGCAACTATGGCTACACCTTC. This gives the protein CASSFFTTGGSNYGYTF.

The rearrangement joins TRBV9 to TRBJ2-1; 16 nucleotides align to TRBD2. The J segment lost 1 base and the V segment lost 2 bases, leaving 9 bases of the junction unmatched. Germline CDR1 SGDLS, CDR2 YYNGEE. The CDR3 covers 20 residues. The CDR3 sequence: CASSVYTGTSGRGSYNEQFF. The DNA of the CDR3 is TGTGCCAGCAGCGTCTATACCGGGACTAGCGGGAGGGGGTCCTACAATGAGCAGTTCTTC.